Presented here are 4 T cell receptor beta chains from one specimen sequenced in a study of blood T cells in healthy people across ages. Sample-barcoded 5' priming and a J-beta primer mix drove a second PCR of roughly 7 to 11 cycles. TCRdb recomputed calls from the 5' RACE reads with MiXCR, one row per CDR3 protein. Of hundreds of thousands of distinct CDR3 sequences detected, about 30% appear once; the ten largest clones hold 15% to 17%. Sample: blood. All receptors derive from a woman aged 80 or older in good health.

Many counts were recorded for this clonotype. This chain joins TRBV20-1 and TRBJ2-3, with 8 bases identical to TRBD1. This CDR3 contains 15 residues. Germline loops: CDR1 DFQATT, CDR2 SNEGSKA (reference sequence). J gave up 7 bases and V 4 bases, and 13 bases lay outside the gene matches. DNA for the CDR3: TGCAGTGCTATTCGTACAGGGGGTTTAGGGAATACGCAGTATTTT. This gives the protein CSAIRTGGLGNTQYF.

This clonotype has a count of ten or more. The chain links TRBV5-1 to TRBJ2-3; no clear D gene. CDR3 length: 15 residues. The V end lost 6 bases, the J end lost 2 bases, and 16 bases lay between the germline ends. CDR1 and CDR2 from the germline V gene are SGHRS and YFSETQ. The CDR3 sequence: CASTGDTTYTDTQYF. CDR3 nucleotides: TGCGCCAGCACTGGTGACACAACCTACACAGATACGCAGTATTTT.

This clonotype was detected many times. The chain is built from TRBV7-2 and TRBJ2-1; D unclear. The CDR3 is 12 residues long. CDR1 is SGHTA, CDR2 FQGNSA, per germline. V gave up 0 bases and J gave up 14 bases, with 11 bases separating them. This CDR3 is CASSLALAMEFF. The CDR3 DNA follows: TGTGCCAGCAGCTTAGCGCTCGCGATGGAGTTCTTC.

Only a few counts were recorded for this clonotype. V usage is TRBV30 and J usage is TRBJ1-2; D might be TRBD1 (5 bases). Germline CDR1 reads GTSNPN; CDR2 reads SVGIG (reference sequence). V was shortened by 3 bases and J by 8 bases, with 22 bases between the two germline ends. The CDR3 is 15 amino acids. CDR3 in amino acids: CAWRANRGNLKGYTF. CDR3 nucleotide sequence: TGTGCCTGGAGAGCGAATAGGGGAAATTTGAAAGGCTACACCTTC.